The 27 T cell receptor beta chains below come from one sample, sequenced in a study of cytomegalovirus exposure and HLA in healthy donors. Primers for the PCR totalled 60 Vbeta and 13 Jbeta. This table comes from immunoSEQ multiplex PCR, and its TCRdb copy is limited to in-frame clones, with some not included. The sample holds about 130,000 clones, about 74% seen once. The sequenced sample was PBMCs. The origin of the receptors is a woman in her forties or fifties in good health and CMV-seropositive.

V is TRBV19 and J is TRBJ1-3; TRBD1 is a possible D gene (5 bases). CDR3 length: 19 amino acids. The V gene's germline CDR1 is LNHDA and CDR2 SQIVND (reference sequence). V dropped 3 bases and J dropped 0 bases, with 21 bases sitting between them. CDR3: CASSIPGGLFLHSGNTIYF. The CDR3 DNA reads as TGTGCCAGTAGTATCCCCGGGGGACTTTTTCTACACTCTGGAAACACCATATATTTT.

Only one count was recorded for this clone. The chain has TRBV7-9 and TRBJ1-1; 8 bases match TRBD1. The germline V gene encodes CDR1 SEHNR and CDR2 FQNEAQ (reference sequence). The trim removed 1 base at V and 5 bases at J, leaving 9 bases unmatched. The CDR3 is 16 residues long. The CDR3 reads CASSLDGGQGRTEAFF. CDR3 coding DNA: TGTGCCAGCAGCTTAGACGGCGGACAGGGCCGGACTGAAGCTTTCTTT.

This clone turned up a few times. The V gene is TRBV6-5, the J gene TRBJ1-5; 8 nucleotides line up with TRBD1. The CDR3 is 15 residues long. V dropped 6 bases and J dropped 6; count of bases not matched to a gene: 10. Per the germline V gene, CDR1 is MNHEY and CDR2 is SVGAGI. The CDR3 is CASRGTGGRGQPQHF. CDR3 bases: TGTGCCAGCAGGGGAACAGGGGGAAGGGGTCAGCCCCAGCATTTT.

Here the CDR3 DNA reads TGTGCCAGCAGCTCACAGGGGGTAGTCACTGAAGCTTTCTTT. Translated: CASSSQGVVTEAFF. The chain carries TRBV7-8 and TRBJ1-1, with 8 bases matching TRBD1. The ends lost 4 bases at V and 4 bases at J; junction bases unmatched: 5. The CDR3 is 14 residues long. CDR1 is SGHVS, CDR2 FQNEAQ, per germline.

The chain has TRBV27 and TRBJ2-5, with D perhaps TRBD1 (5 bases). The length of the CDR3 is 14 residues. CDR1 is MNHEY, CDR2 SMNVEV, per germline (reference sequence). Trimming cost V 6 bases and J 4 bases, with 15 bases left between them. The CDR3 region has the DNA TGTGCCAGCAGGGCGTGGGGCGGATTAGAGACCCAGTACTTC. It specifies CASRAWGGLETQYF.

V usage is TRBV7-2 and J usage is TRBJ1-4; D not certain. Trimming stripped 3 bases from V and 8 bases from J, with 19 bases between. The CDR3 consists of 16 residues. Germline V lookup: CDR1 SGHTA, CDR2 FQGNSA. The CDR3: CASSFFEGAPGEKLFF. CDR3 nucleotides: TGTGCCAGCAGCTTCTTCGAGGGAGCTCCGGGCGAAAAACTGTTTTTT.

J is TRBJ2-7 and V is TRBV7-6, with 9 bases aligning to TRBD2. V dropped 4 bases and J dropped 2; count of bases not matched to a gene: 6. The CDR3 extends over 15 amino acids. Germline V gene lookup returns CDR1 SGHVS and CDR2 FNYEAQ. CDR3 region: CASSSSTSGTYEQYF. In DNA form, the CDR3 reads TGTGCCAGCAGCTCCTCGACTAGCGGAACCTACGAGCAGTACTTC. Variable domain in full (rest from reference TRBV7-6 and TRBJ2-7): GAGVSQSPRYKVTKRGQDVALRCDPISGHVSLYWYRQALGQGPEFLTYFNYEAQQDKSGLPNDRFSAERPEGSISTLTIQRTEQRDSAMYRCASSSSTSGTYEQYFGPGTRLTVT.

The chain uses TRBV5-1 and TRBJ2-1, with a weak D call TRBD1 (6 bases). The CDR3 covers 17 residues. The germline V gene encodes CDR1 SGHRS and CDR2 YFSETQ. V was shortened by 0 bases and J by 6 bases, with 19 bases between the two germline ends. CDR3 nucleotide sequence: TGCGCCAGCAGCTTGGCCGCCACAGGGATATTCGGCAATGAGCAGTTCTTC. It codes for CASSLAATGIFGNEQFF.

In its sample, this clone was seen once. This chain connects TRBV18 to TRBJ1-2, with D perhaps matching TRBD1 (5 bases). Trimming cost V 2 bases and J 3 bases, with 19 bases left between them. The V gene's germline CDR1 is KGHSH and CDR2 LQKENI. The CDR3 totals 17 residues. The CDR3 loop is CASSPRLRQTPYYGYTF. CDR3 coding DNA: TGTGCCAGCTCACCAAGGCTAAGACAGACCCCTTACTATGGCTACACCTTC.

This clone was found a few times. This rearrangement joins TRBV29-1 to TRBJ1-2; 9 nucleotides align to TRBD1. There are 12 residues in the CDR3. Trimming removed 6 bases from V and 3 bases from J; junction bases left unmatched: 2. The germline V gene has CDR1 SQVTM and CDR2 ANQGSEA. CDR3 amino acids: CSVGDRDYGYTF. The CDR3 DNA follows: TGCAGCGTCGGGGACAGGGACTATGGCTACACCTTC.

This clone was detected a few times. The chain is built from TRBV6-1 and TRBJ1-3; D gene ambiguous. Germline V gene sequence: CDR1 MNHNS, CDR2 SASEGT. CDR3 length: 16 amino acids. Trimming removed 0 bases at V and 0 bases at J, with 9 bases between. Here the CDR3 reads CASSEAVSVSGNTIYF. CDR3 bases: TGTGCCAGCAGTGAAGCCGTGAGCGTCTCTGGAAACACCATATATTTT.

The J gene is TRBJ1-1, the V gene TRBV19; D is unclear. The germline V gene has CDR1 LNHDA and CDR2 SQIVND (reference sequence). Trimming pared 3 bases from V and 1 base from J, leaving 9 bases between. This CDR3 is 14 amino acids long. CDR3 coding DNA: TGTGCCAGTAGTATGATCTCGGGGAACACTGAAGCTTTCTTT. Protein: CASSMISGNTEAFF.

J is TRBJ2-3 and V is TRBV5-1, with 10 nucleotides matching TRBD2. Germline V CDR1 and CDR2: SGHRS, YFSETQ. V gave up 5 bases and J gave up 5 bases; unmatched junction bases: 5. This CDR3 spans 14 amino acids. The CDR3 bases are TGCGCCAGCAGGCTAGCGGGGGCGGGAGATACGCAGTATTTT. Amino acids: CASRLAGAGDTQYF.

This chain uses TRBV5-4 with TRBJ1-4, with D perhaps matching TRBD1 (5 bases). V gave up 2 bases and J gave up 7 bases, with 9 bases separating them. In germline, CDR1 is SGHNT, CDR2 YYREEE (reference sequence). The length of the CDR3 is 13 residues. CDR3 sequence: CASSFGGGEKLFF. DNA for the CDR3: TGTGCCAGCAGCTTCGGGGGTGGTGAAAAACTGTTTTTT.

The rearrangement joins TRBV30 to TRBJ1-5, with a weak D call TRBD1 (5 bases). V lost 1 base to trimming and J lost 5 bases, with 6 bases between them. Germline V gene lookup returns CDR1 GTSNPN and CDR2 SVGIG (reference sequence). This CDR3 contains 12 residues. CDR3: CAWSGGDQPQHF. The CDR3 DNA sequence: TGTGCCTGGAGTGGGGGGGATCAGCCCCAGCATTTT.

The chain joins TRBV2 to TRBJ2-7; tentatively, D is TRBD1 (5 bases). The CDR3 consists of 13 residues. The germline CDR1 and CDR2 sequences are SNHLY and FYNNEI. V shed 4 bases and J shed 0 bases, with 7 bases lying between them. CDR3 residues: CASSVDSSYEQYF. The CDR3 region has the DNA TGTGCCAGCAGTGTAGACAGCTCCTACGAGCAGTACTTC. Complete variable domain (other parts from reference TRBV2 and TRBJ2-7): EPEVTQTPSHQVTQMGQEVILRCVPISNHLYFYWYRQILGQKVEFLVSFYNNEISEKSEIFDDQFSVERPDGSNFTLKIRSTKLEDSAMYFCASSVDSSYEQYFGPGTRLTVT.

The chain uses TRBV6-5 and TRBJ1-2; D remains unclear. Trimming took off 2 bases at V and 4 bases at J, with 11 bases between the two ends. The CDR3 sequence is 14 residues long. Germline lookup yields CDR1 MNHEY and CDR2 SVGAGI. CDR3 nucleotide sequence: TGTGCCAGCAGTTACCGCGATACCGGCTATGGCTACACCTTC. It codes for CASSYRDTGYGYTF.

J is TRBJ2-5 and V is TRBV4-3; TRBD2 agrees at 9 bases. Losses at the gene ends were 5 bases for V and 5 bases for J; bases not matched to a gene: 3. The CDR3 is 13 residues long. Germline lookup yields CDR1 LGHNA and CDR2 YSLEER. The CDR3 nucleotides are TGCGCCAGCAGCGTCGGACTAGCGGAGACCCAGTACTTC. This gives the protein CASSVGLAETQYF.

The CDR3, as DNA: TGTGCCAGCAGCTCAGGGGCAGGGACAGGGACAACTTTCTTT. It is translated as CASSSGAGTGTTFF. This chain joins TRBV7-6 and TRBJ1-1; 9 bases align to TRBD1. Trimming at V came to 4 bases and at J to 12 bases, leaving 12 bases not matched to a gene. Germline-derived CDR1 and CDR2 are SGHVS and FNYEAQ. This CDR3 has 14 residues.

This chain joins TRBV5-1 and TRBJ1-2; 10 nucleotides align to TRBD1. The CDR3 extends over 15 amino acids. The J segment lost 0 bases and the V segment lost 9 bases, leaving 8 bases of the junction unmatched. Germline-derived CDR1 and CDR2 are SGHRS and YFSETQ. The CDR3 DNA reads TGCGCCACCTCAACGACAGGGGGCGCTAACTATGGCTACACCTTC. Protein product: CATSTTGGANYGYTF.

V and J are TRBV9 and TRBJ2-2; 12 bases are a match to TRBD2. Germline V lookup: CDR1 SGDLS, CDR2 YYNGEE. This CDR3 contains 16 residues. V was pared by 2 bases and J by 6 bases, with 5 bases of the junction left unmatched. In DNA, the CDR3 is TGTGCCAGCAGCGTGACTAGCGGGGGCGTAGCCGGGGAGCTGTTTTTT. Translating gives CASSVTSGGVAGELFF.

The chain uses TRBV5-8 and TRBJ2-7; TRBD1 agrees at 10 bases. Germline loops: CDR1 SGHTS, CDR2 YDEGEE. V lost 1 base, J lost 0 bases, and 4 bases stayed unmatched. This CDR3 has 16 amino acids. The CDR3 here is CASSLWGQGSSYEQYF. The CDR3 DNA reads as TGTGCCAGCAGCTTGTGGGGACAGGGGAGCTCCTACGAGCAGTACTTC.

The chain recombines TRBV5-4 with TRBJ2-5, with no clear D. Germline lookup yields CDR1 SGHNT and CDR2 YYREEE (reference sequence). CDR3 length: 11 residues. With 3 bases removed from V and 11 bases from J, the gap between germline ends came to 11 bases. The CDR3 loop reads CASSSFREQYF. CDR3 DNA: TGTGCCAGCAGCTCGTTCCGTGAGCAGTACTTC.

The chain employs TRBV6-1 and TRBJ1-1; D not resolved. The CDR3 totals 13 residues. V lost 2 bases and J lost 4, with 8 bases in between. CDR1 and CDR2 (germline): MNHNS, SASEGT. The CDR3 DNA follows: TGTGCCAGCAGTGAAATCGAGCGCACTGAAGCTTTCTTT. Protein product: CASSEIERTEAFF.

The chain has TRBV5-1 and TRBJ2-7; D is possibly TRBD1 (6 bases). Germline V gives CDR1 SGHRS, CDR2 YFSETQ. Trimming took off 0 bases at V and 4 bases at J, with 14 bases between the two ends. CDR3 length: 15 residues. DNA of the CDR3: TGCGCCAGCAGCTTGGGGGCAGGGGAATGGTACGAGCAGTACTTC. Its protein is CASSLGAGEWYEQYF.

CDR3 region: CASSLYAGGQETQYF. The CDR3 DNA reads as TGTGCCAGCAGCTTATACGCGGGGGGCCAAGAGACCCAGTACTTC. The rearrangement joins TRBV7-8 to TRBJ2-5, with 8 bases lining up with TRBD2. Germline trimming cut 2 bases from V and 1 base from J; bases unmatched to any gene: 3. CDR1 SGHVS and CDR2 FQNEAQ come from the germline V gene. CDR3 length: 15 amino acids.

This clone was recorded a few times. The chain links TRBV5-1 to TRBJ2-3; TRBD2 aligns across 11 bases. The CDR3 is made up of 16 amino acids. Germline values: CDR1 SGHRS, CDR2 YFSETQ. V lost 3 bases and J lost 3; bases outside the gene matches: 6. The CDR3 loop reads CASSYLAGGRTDTQYF. As DNA, the CDR3 is TGCGCCAGCAGCTACCTAGCGGGGGGTCGTACAGATACGCAGTATTTT.